This passage covers 5 T cell receptor beta chains from one sample sequenced in a study of blood T cell repertoires in COVID-19. Measured with immunoSEQ multiplex PCR; TCRdb has only the in-frame clones, and not every one. The repertoire has about 70,000 clones, about 80% of them found once; the top ten carry 35% to 40%. Sequencing was performed on peripheral blood. These TCRs come from a woman between 65 and 79 years old with acute or convalescent COVID-19.

This chain connects TRBV4-3 to TRBJ1-6; the D gene is possibly TRBD1 (6 bases). The V gene lost 1 base and the J gene lost 10 bases, with 11 bases spanning the gap. Germline CDR1 LGHNA, CDR2 YSLEER. CDR3 length equals 14 residues. CDR3 sequence: CASSQAGGSSPLHF. In DNA form, the CDR3 reads TGCGCCAGCAGCCAAGCGGGGGGCTCGTCACCCCTCCACTTT.

The chain has TRBV7-8 and TRBJ1-1; D perhaps matches TRBD1 (6 bases). This CDR3 is 14 amino acids long. V lost 5 bases, J lost 1 base, and 11 bases lay in between. Germline V gene lookup returns CDR1 SGHVS and CDR2 FQNEAQ. The CDR3 coding sequence is TGTGCCAGCAGCCCCGGACAGAGGAACACTGAAGCTTTCTTT. It is translated as CASSPGQRNTEAFF. Full variable domain (outside the CDR3, taken from reference TRBV7-8 and TRBJ1-1): GAGVSQSPRYKVAKRGQDVALRCDPISGHVSLFWYQQALGQGPEFLTYFQNEAQLDKSGLPSDRFFAERPEGSVSTLKIQRTQQEDSAVYLCASSPGQRNTEAFFGQGTRLTVV.

J is TRBJ1-1 and V is TRBV29-1, with D possibly being TRBD1 (6 bases). This CDR3 comprises 13 residues. Looked up from germline, CDR1 is SQVTM and CDR2 is ANQGSEA. V lost 7 bases and J 4 bases, leaving 16 bases between the germline ends. In DNA, the CDR3 is TGCAGCGCCCGGGGGGCCGGGGCCACTGAAGCTTTCTTT. Translation gives CSARGAGATEAFF.

The chain's CDR3 is CASSLGQGAREKLFF. DNA of the CDR3: TGTGCCAGCAGCTTAGGTCAGGGGGCGAGGGAAAAACTGTTTTTT. J is TRBJ1-4 and V is TRBV7-9, with TRBD1 matching 8 bases. The germline V gene encodes CDR1 SEHNR and CDR2 FQNEAQ (reference sequence). This CDR3 is 15 amino acids long. The junction had 6 bases not matched to a gene; V was cut back by 1 base and J by 8 bases. Full variable domain (outside the CDR3, taken from reference TRBV7-9 and TRBJ1-4): DTGVSQNPRHKITKRGQNVTFRCDPISEHNRLYWYRQTLGQGPEFLTYFQNEAQLEKSRLLSDRFSAERPKGSFSTLEIQRTEQGDSAMYLCASSLGQGAREKLFFGSGTQLSVL.

The gene calls are TRBV11-2 and TRBJ2-3, with 10 bases lining up with TRBD1. The CDR3 length is 15 residues. Unmatched junction bases numbered 5, after V lost 5 bases and J lost 3 bases. Germline CDR1 SGHAT, CDR2 FQNNGV. CDR3 in DNA: TGTGCCAGCAGCCAGGGACAGGGGAGTACAGATACGCAGTATTTT. It yields the protein CASSQGQGSTDTQYF.